This section outlines one TCR beta chain sequence together with its context. This entry belongs to a study of blood T cell repertoires in COVID-19. Turning to the study itself: COVID-19 samples collected from the United States, Italy and Spain covered acute and convalescent phases. Nucleic acid was either cDNA or gDNA, and it came from T cells, B-cell-depleted T cells, or PBMCs.

The CDR3 covers 15 residues. Looked up from germline, CDR1 is SQVTM and CDR2 is ANQGSEA. V gave up 6 bases and J gave up 2 bases; unmatched junction bases: 7. Clones were read by immunoSEQ multiplex PCR, and TCRdb kept only the in-frame ones, dropping some. The sample holds under 300,000 clones, roughly 88% seen once. J is TRBJ2-1 and V is TRBV29-1; TRBD1 agrees at 10 bases. This TCR was sampled from a woman in her forties who had recovered from COVID-19. Sequencing used peripheral blood. The chain's CDR3 is CSVTGTGAPYNEQFF. The CDR3 coding sequence is TGCAGCGTGACCGGGACAGGGGCGCCCTACAATGAGCAGTTCTTC.